This T cell receptor (beta chain) appears in the sequencing data of a study of T-cell memory formation after mild COVID-19. Germline loops: CDR1 MNHEY, CDR2 SMNVEV (reference sequence). The ends lost 3 bases at V and 2 bases at J; junction bases unmatched: 10. This CDR3 is 17 amino acids long. TCRdb used MiXCR to reprocess the 5' RACE reads, holding one entry per CDR3 protein. The table has roughly 110,000 distinct CDR3 sequences, 15% to 20% seen once. Sequenced material: PBMCs or a T cell subset sorted from them (not recorded which). The clonotype originates from an adult woman who had mild COVID-19 (a few samples of this study predate the infection). Cell type and time point are not known. J is TRBJ1-1 and V is TRBV27; 9 bases line up with TRBD1. The CDR3 bases are TGTGCCAGCAGTTTTCGAGCCCCGGGACAGGGCAACACTGAAGCTTTCTTT. Protein: CASSFRAPGQGNTEAFF.